The 7 T cell receptor beta chains below all came from one sample that was sequenced in a study of identical twins (dated by TCRdb to between 2015 and 2016). The method behind the library was 5' RACE. The instrument given in TCRdb is Illumina HiSeq 2000. The public reads were quality trimmed at Q25 with fastp and then assembled into clones with MiXCR by TCRdb, keeping productive beta chains. Rows are combined by CDR3 protein, so each entry shows the most common genes and DNA. The sample table holds 450,000 or so distinct CDR3 sequences, of which 14% were seen once. The top ten hold more than 0.5% of the sample. These sequences were also reported in another study, on yellow fever vaccine responses in identical twins.

Sequencing input: CD4+ T cells sorted from blood. These receptor sequences come from a woman younger than 30 in good health.

This clonotype came up a few times. This chain links TRBV15 with TRBJ2-5, with TRBD2 matching 12 bases. The CDR3 loop spans 18 amino acids. Germline values: CDR1 LNHNV, CDR2 YYDKDF (reference sequence). Trimming at V came to 0 bases and at J to 4 bases, leaving 9 bases not matched to a gene. The chain's CDR3 is CATSREAPSGRALETQYF. The CDR3 DNA sequence: TGTGCCACCAGCAGAGAAGCCCCTAGCGGGAGGGCCCTAGAGACCCAGTACTTC.

This clonotype was seen a handful of times. This sequence joins TRBV5-1 and TRBJ2-7, with D maybe TRBD1 (6 bases). The V end lost 3 bases, the J end lost 6 bases, and 25 bases lay between the germline ends. Germline-derived CDR1 and CDR2 are SGHRS and YFSETQ. This CDR3 contains 17 residues. CDR3 amino acids: CASSSIPQGAGDGEQYF. CDR3 sequence (DNA): TGCGCCAGCAGCTCAATCCCCCAAGGGGCAGGGGATGGCGAGCAGTACTTC.

J is TRBJ2-5 and V is TRBV12-5; 9 bases agree with TRBD2. The length of the CDR3 is 15 residues. The J segment lost 3 bases and the V segment lost 3 bases, leaving 5 bases of the junction unmatched. The germline gives CDR1 LGHNT, CDR2 FRNRAP. The CDR3 DNA follows: TGTGCTAGTGGTTTTTCTGGCGGGGGGGAAGAGACCCAGTACTTC. This gives the protein CASGFSGGGEETQYF.

V usage is TRBV5-6 and J usage is TRBJ2-3; 8 nucleotides agree with TRBD2. J lost 6 bases, V lost 2 bases, and 11 bases had no gene match. CDR1 is SGHDT, CDR2 YYEEEE, per germline. CDR3 length: 16 amino acids. This CDR3 is CASSLFVGRASDTQYF. The CDR3 DNA reads TGTGCCAGCAGCTTATTTGTCGGGAGGGCCTCCGATACGCAGTATTTT. The full variable domain, with the rest looked up from reference TRBV5-6 and TRBJ2-3, is DAGVTQSPTHLIKTRGQQVTLRCSPKSGHDTVSWYQQALGQGPQFIFQYYEEEERQRGNFPDRFSGHQFPNYSSELNVNALLLGDSALYLCASSLFVGRASDTQYFGPGTRLTVL.

V is TRBV7-9 and J is TRBJ2-1, with 9 positions matching TRBD1. V was clipped by 8 bases and J by 9 bases; unmatched bases: 5. The CDR3 consists of 12 residues. The germline CDR1 and CDR2 sequences are SEHNR and FQNEAQ (reference sequence). CDR3 DNA sequence: TGTGCCAGCGGGGACAGGGTAGTTGAGCAGTTCTTC. Protein sequence: CASGDRVVEQFF. The full variable domain, completed using reference TRBV7-9 and TRBJ2-1, is DTGVSQNPRHKITKRGQNVTFRCDPISEHNRLYWYRQTLGQGPEFLTYFQNEAQLEKSRLLSDRFSAERPKGSFSTLEIQRTEQGDSAMYLCASGDRVVEQFFGPGTRLTVL.

This clonotype was detected only a few times. Here the CDR3 DNA reads TGTGCCAGCAGTTACCCCTCAGCTGGCGGGGGACCCACTGGGGCCAACGTCCTGACTTTC. This encodes CASSYPSAGGGPTGANVLTF. The V gene is TRBV6-2 or TRBV6-3, the J gene TRBJ2-6; TRBD2 aligns across 7 bases. V lost 2 bases and J lost 2; bases outside the gene matches: 15. The CDR3 length is 20 residues. The V gene's germline CDR1 is MNHEY and CDR2 SVGEGT.

This clonotype has a handful of counts. This sequence joins TRBV14 and TRBJ2-1, with TRBD1 identical over 8 bases. Looked up from germline, CDR1 is SGHDN and CDR2 is FVKESK. The CDR3 is 17 amino acids. The ends lost 3 bases at V and 8 bases at J; junction bases unmatched: 15. The CDR3 reads CASSQRGGQGRSDEQFF. The CDR3 DNA follows: TGTGCCAGCAGCCAGAGGGGAGGACAGGGACGTAGCGATGAGCAGTTCTTC.